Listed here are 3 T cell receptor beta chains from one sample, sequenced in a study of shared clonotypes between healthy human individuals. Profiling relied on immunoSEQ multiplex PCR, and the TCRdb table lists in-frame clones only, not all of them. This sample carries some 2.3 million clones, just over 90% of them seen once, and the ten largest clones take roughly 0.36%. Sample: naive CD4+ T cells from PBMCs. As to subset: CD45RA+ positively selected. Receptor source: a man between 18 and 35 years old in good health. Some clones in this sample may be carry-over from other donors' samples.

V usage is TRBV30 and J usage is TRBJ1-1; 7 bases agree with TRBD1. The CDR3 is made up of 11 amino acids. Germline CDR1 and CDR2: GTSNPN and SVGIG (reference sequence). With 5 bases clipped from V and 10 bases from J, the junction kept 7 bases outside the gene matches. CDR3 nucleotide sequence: TGTGCCTGGTCGGACAGGTCGGCAGCTTTCTTT. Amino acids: CAWSDRSAAFF.

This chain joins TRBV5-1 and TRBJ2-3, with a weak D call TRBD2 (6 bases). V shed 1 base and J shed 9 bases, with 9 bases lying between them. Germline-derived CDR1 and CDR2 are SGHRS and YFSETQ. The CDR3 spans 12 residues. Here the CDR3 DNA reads TGCGCCAGCAGCTTGAGTGGGGGGACGCAGTATTTT. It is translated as CASSLSGGTQYF.

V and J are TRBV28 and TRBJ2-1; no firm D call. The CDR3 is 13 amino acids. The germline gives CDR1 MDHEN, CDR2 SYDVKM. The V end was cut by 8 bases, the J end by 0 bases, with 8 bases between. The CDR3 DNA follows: TGTGCCAGCGCATTTCGCTCCTACAATGAGCAGTTCTTC. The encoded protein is CASAFRSYNEQFF.